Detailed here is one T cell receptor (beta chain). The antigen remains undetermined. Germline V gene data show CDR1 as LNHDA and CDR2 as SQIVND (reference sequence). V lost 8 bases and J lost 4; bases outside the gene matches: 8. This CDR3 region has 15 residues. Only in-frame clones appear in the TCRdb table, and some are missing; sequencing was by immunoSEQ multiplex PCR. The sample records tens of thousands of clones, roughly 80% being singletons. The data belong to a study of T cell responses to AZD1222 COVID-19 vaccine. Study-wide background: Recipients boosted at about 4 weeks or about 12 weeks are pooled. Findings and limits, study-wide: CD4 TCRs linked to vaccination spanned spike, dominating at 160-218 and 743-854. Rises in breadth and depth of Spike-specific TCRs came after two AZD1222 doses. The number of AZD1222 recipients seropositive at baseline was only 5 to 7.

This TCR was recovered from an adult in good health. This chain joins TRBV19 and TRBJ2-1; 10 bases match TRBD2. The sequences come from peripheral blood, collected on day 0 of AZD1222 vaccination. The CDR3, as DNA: TGTGCCAGTTCTTCCGGGACTAGCGCGTACAATGAGCAGTTCTTC. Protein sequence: CASSSGTSAYNEQFF.